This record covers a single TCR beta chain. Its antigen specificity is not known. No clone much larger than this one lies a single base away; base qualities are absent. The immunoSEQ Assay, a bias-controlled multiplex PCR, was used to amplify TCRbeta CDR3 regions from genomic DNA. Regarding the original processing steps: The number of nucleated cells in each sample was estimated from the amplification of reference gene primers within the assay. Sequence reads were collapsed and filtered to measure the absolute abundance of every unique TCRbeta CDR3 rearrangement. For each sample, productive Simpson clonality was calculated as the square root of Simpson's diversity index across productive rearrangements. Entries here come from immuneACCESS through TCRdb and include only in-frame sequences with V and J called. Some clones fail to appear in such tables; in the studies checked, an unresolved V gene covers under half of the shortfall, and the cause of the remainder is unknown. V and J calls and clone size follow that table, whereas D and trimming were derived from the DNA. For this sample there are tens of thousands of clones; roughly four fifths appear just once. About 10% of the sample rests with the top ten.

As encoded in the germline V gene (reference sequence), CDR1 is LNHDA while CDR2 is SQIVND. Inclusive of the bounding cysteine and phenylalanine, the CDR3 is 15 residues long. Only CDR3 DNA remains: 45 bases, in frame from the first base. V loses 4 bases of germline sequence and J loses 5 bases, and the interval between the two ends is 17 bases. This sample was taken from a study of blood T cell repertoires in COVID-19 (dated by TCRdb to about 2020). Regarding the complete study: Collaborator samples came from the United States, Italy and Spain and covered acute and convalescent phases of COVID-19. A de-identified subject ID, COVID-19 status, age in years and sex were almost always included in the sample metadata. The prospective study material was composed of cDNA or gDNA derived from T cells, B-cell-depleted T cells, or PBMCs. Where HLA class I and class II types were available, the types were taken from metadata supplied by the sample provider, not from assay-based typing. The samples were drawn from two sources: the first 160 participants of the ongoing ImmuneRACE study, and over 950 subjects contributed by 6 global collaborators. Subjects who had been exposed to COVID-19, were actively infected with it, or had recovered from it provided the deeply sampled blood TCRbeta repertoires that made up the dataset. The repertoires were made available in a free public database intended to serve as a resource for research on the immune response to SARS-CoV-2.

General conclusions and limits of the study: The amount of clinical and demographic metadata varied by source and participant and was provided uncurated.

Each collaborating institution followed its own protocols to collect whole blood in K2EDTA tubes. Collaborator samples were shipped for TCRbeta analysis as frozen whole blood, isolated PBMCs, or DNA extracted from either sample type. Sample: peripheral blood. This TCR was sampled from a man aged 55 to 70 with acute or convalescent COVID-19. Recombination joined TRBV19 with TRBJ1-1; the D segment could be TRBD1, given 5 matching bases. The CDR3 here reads CASSKQGSQGTEAFF. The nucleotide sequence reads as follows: TGTGCCAGTAGTAAGCAGGGTAGCCAAGGGACTGAAGCTTTCTTT.